The present T cell receptor beta chain was sequenced within a study of blood T cell repertoires in COVID-19. Clones were sequenced by immunoSEQ multiplex PCR, and TCRdb holds only the in-frame ones, with some missing. The sample yields about 190,000 clones, around nine tenths seen once. The CDR3 is 17 residues long. Germline trimming cut 0 bases from V and 0 bases from J; bases unmatched to any gene: 9. Germline V CDR1 and CDR2: GTSNPN, SVGIG (reference sequence). The sample taken for sequencing was peripheral blood. V usage is TRBV30 and J usage is TRBJ2-7; 9 bases align to TRBD2. The TCR was taken from a man aged 70 or older with active or convalescent COVID-19. The CDR3 spells CAWSVKTSGILSYEQYF. The CDR3 coding sequence is TGTGCCTGGAGTGTGAAGACTAGCGGAATCCTCTCCTACGAGCAGTACTTC.